What follows are 8 T cell receptor beta chains derived from one specimen sequenced in a study of blood T cell repertoires in COVID-19. Libraries were prepared by immunoSEQ multiplex PCR; TCRdb keeps only in-frame clonotypes and omits some of them. The sample records about 75,000 clones, 86% being singletons. The specimen sequenced was peripheral blood. Every receptor here comes from an elderly man with COVID-19, enrolled during active disease.

The V call is TRBV5-1, the J call TRBJ2-2; 10 bases fit TRBD2. Looked up from germline, CDR1 is SGHRS and CDR2 is YFSETQ. V was pared by 1 base and J by 7 bases, with 7 bases of the junction left unmatched. CDR3 length: 16 amino acids. The CDR3 region is CASSLLASGSDGELFF. CDR3 sequence (DNA): TGCGCCAGCAGCTTGTTGGCTAGCGGGAGTGACGGGGAGCTGTTTTTT.

The chain joins TRBV9 to TRBJ2-1, with 7 bases aligning to TRBD1. The germline V gene has CDR1 SGDLS and CDR2 YYNGEE. V trimming: 4 bases; J trimming: 0 bases; junction bases outside the gene matches: 7. The CDR3 contains 16 residues. DNA of the CDR3: TGTGCCAGCAGCCCCCCGACAGGGACCTCCTACAATGAGCAGTTCTTC. The encoded protein is CASSPPTGTSYNEQFF.

The V gene is TRBV4-2, the J gene TRBJ1-4; D not certain. CDR1 is LGHNA and CDR2 is YNFKEQ in the germline V gene. The V and J ends lost 1 base and 4 bases respectively, with 10 bases between them. The CDR3 contains 15 residues. The CDR3 coding sequence is TGTGCCAGCAGCCAAGCAGAGGCCCGTAATGAAAAACTGTTTTTT. Translation gives CASSQAEARNEKLFF.

V is TRBV6-6 and J is TRBJ1-2; tentative D call: TRBD1 (6 bases). The V end lost 1 base, the J end lost 8 bases, and 11 bases lay between the germline ends. CDR3 length equals 13 residues. Germline V gene sequence: CDR1 MNHNY, CDR2 SVGAGI (reference sequence). The CDR3 protein is CASSYYRVLGYTF. The CDR3, as DNA: TGTGCCAGCAGTTACTACAGGGTCCTGGGCTACACCTTC.

The J gene is TRBJ1-3, the V gene TRBV9; D perhaps matches TRBD1 (5 bases). This CDR3 is built from 14 residues. The ends were cut back, 7 bases at V and 1 base at J, with 12 bases in the middle. Germline lookup yields CDR1 SGDLS and CDR2 YYNGEE. The CDR3 sequence is CASRGGISGNTIYF. The CDR3 bases are TGTGCCAGCCGGGGGGGAATTTCTGGAAACACCATATATTTT.

The chain's CDR3 is CAISNRGGNSPLHF. In DNA, the CDR3 is TGTGCCATCAGTAACAGGGGAGGTAATTCACCCCTCCACTTT. The V and J genes are TRBV10-3 and TRBJ1-6; 7 nucleotides agree with TRBD1. The germline CDR1 and CDR2 sequences are ENHRY and SYGVKD. The V segment lost 5 bases and the J segment 6 bases; nucleotides outside the gene matches: 4. The CDR3 covers 14 residues.

This rearrangement joins TRBV5-6 to TRBJ1-2; no reliable D call. In germline, CDR1 is SGHDT, CDR2 YYEEEE. The CDR3 consists of 14 residues. Trimming removed 5 bases at V and 6 bases at J, with 17 bases between. This chain's CDR3 is CASSPPGSSHGYTF. DNA of the CDR3: TGTGCCAGCAGTCCGCCGGGTTCCTCTCATGGCTACACCTTC.

This clone was recorded once. The CDR3 is CASSINTHRAFTGELFF. Here the CDR3 DNA reads TGTGCCAGTAGTATAAACACGCACAGGGCATTTACCGGGGAGCTGTTTTTT. V gene TRBV19 combines with J gene TRBJ2-2; a possible D gene is TRBD1 (6 bases). V was cut by 2 bases and J by 5 bases, with 18 bases left in between. Germline V gene lookup returns CDR1 LNHDA and CDR2 SQIVND (reference sequence). The CDR3 totals 17 residues.